The rows below give T cell receptor beta chains drawn from one sample of a study of beta chain features in type 1 diabetes. The assay was immunoSEQ multiplex PCR, and TCRdb's table has in-frame clones only and misses some. The sample carries some 250,000 clones, 25% to 35% recorded once. Input material: central memory CD4+ T cells from blood. Every receptor here comes from a man aged 25 to 45 in good health. CDR3s include the opening cysteine and the closing phenylalanine or tryptophan. Fields, in order: clone size, D gene, V gene, J gene, CDR3 protein, CDR3 DNA. D genes are given only for firm matches. Expanded clones are given a class, and other clones once, few, many or no size at all.

>NA|NA|TRBV2|TRBJ1-1
CASSEGGITEAFF
TGTGCCAGCAGTGAAGGCGGGATCACTGAAGCTTTCTTT
>NA|TRBD1|TRBV30|TRBJ1-1
CAWSSTGGTEAFF
TGTGCCTGGAGTTCGACAGGGGGCACTGAAGCTTTCTTT
>medium-sized|NA|TRBV11-2|TRBJ2-7
CASSLDTSLREQYF
TGTGCCAGCAGCTTAGATACATCTCTACGGGAGCAGTACTTC
>NA|NA|TRBV14|TRBJ2-1
CASSQKGAYNEQFF
TGTGCCAGCAGCCAAAAAGGGGCCTACAATGAGCAGTTCTTC
>NA|NA|TRBV5-1|TRBJ1-5
CASSFGDSNQPQHF
TGCGCCAGCAGCTTCGGGGATAGCAATCAGCCCCAGCATTTT
>few|TRBD2|TRBV18|TRBJ2-5
CASLLSGSSETQYF
TGTGCCAGCCTACTTAGCGGGAGCTCGGAGACCCAGTACTTC
>few|TRBD1|TRBV9|TRBJ2-1
CASSGGTGSYNEQFF
TGTGCCAGCAGCGGAGGGACAGGGTCCTACAATGAGCAGTTCTTC
>few|NA|TRBV5-4|TRBJ2-2
CASSPLQGQSGELFF
TGTGCCAGCAGCCCCCTGCAGGGGCAGTCCGGGGAGCTGTTTTTT
>NA|TRBD1|TRBV30|TRBJ2-2
CAWRRQGLNTGELFF
TGTGCCTGGAGGCGACAGGGGCTGAACACCGGGGAGCTGTTTTTT
>NA|TRBD1|TRBV27|TRBJ2-1
CASLVAKQGPNEQFF
TGTGCCAGCCTGGTAGCAAAACAGGGGCCCAATGAGCAGTTCTTC
>NA|TRBD2|TRBV4-1|TRBJ2-3
CASTLAGGPSDTQYF
TGCGCCAGCACACTAGCGGGGGGGCCATCAGATACGCAGTATTTT
>NA|NA|TRBV9|TRBJ2-3
CASSPGFWVGTDTQYF
TGTGCCAGCAGCCCGGGGTTTTGGGTCGGCACAGATACGCAGTATTTT
>few|TRBD2|TRBV30|TRBJ2-7
CAWRTSGGYYEQYF
TGTGCCTGGAGGACTAGCGGGGGATACTACGAGCAGTACTTC
>NA|NA|TRBV27|TRBJ1-1
CASSPLQGNTEAFF
TGTGCCAGCAGTCCACTACAGGGAAACACTGAAGCTTTCTTT
>few|TRBD2|TRBV29-1|TRBJ2-3
CSVEDQLAGVPDTQYF
TGCAGCGTTGAAGATCAGTTAGCGGGAGTCCCCGATACGCAGTATTTT
>few|TRBD2|TRBV6-6|TRBJ2-5
CASLAGGKQETQYF
TGTGCCAGCCTAGCGGGGGGAAAACAAGAGACCCAGTACTTC
>few|NA|TRBV30|TRBJ2-1
CAWSERDEQFF
TGTGCCTGGAGCGAAAGGGATGAGCAGTTCTTC
>NA|NA|TRBV4-2|TRBJ2-3
CASSQDWSSSTDTQYF
TGTGCCAGCAGCCAAGATTGGAGCTCTAGCACAGATACGCAGTATTTT